This record concerns one T cell receptor beta chain sequence. The data belong to a study of shared clonotypes between healthy human individuals. Profiled with immunoSEQ multiplex PCR; TCRdb holds only in-frame clones, not every one. The sample carries 2,100,000 or so clones, 95% recorded once. The length of the CDR3 is 15 residues. Germline CDR1 reads GTSNPN; CDR2 reads SVGIG (reference sequence). V lost 3 bases and J 2 bases, leaving 14 bases between the germline ends. Sequenced input: naive CD4+ T cells sorted from blood. Stated subset: CD45RA+ positively selected. The sequence derives from a man aged 18 to 35 in good health. The J gene is TRBJ1-3, the V gene TRBV30; tentatively, D is TRBD1 (6 bases). CDR3 protein: CAWRRTGNAGNTIYF. In DNA, the CDR3 is TGTGCCTGGAGACGAACAGGGAACGCTGGAAACACCATATATTTT.